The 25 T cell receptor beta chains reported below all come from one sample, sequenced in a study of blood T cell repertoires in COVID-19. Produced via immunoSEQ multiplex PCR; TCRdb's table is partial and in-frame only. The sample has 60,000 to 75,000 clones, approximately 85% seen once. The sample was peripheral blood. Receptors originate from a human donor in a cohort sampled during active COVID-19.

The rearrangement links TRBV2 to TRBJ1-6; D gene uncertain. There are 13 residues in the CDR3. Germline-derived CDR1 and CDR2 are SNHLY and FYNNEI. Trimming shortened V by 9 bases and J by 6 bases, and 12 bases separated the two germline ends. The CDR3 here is CARSPRANSPLHF. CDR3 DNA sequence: TGTGCCAGATCCCCGAGGGCTAATTCACCCCTCCACTTT.

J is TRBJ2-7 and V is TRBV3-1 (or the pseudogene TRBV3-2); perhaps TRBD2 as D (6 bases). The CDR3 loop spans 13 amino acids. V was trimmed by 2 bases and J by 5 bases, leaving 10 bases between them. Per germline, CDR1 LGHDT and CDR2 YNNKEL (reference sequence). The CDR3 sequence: CASSQSTSNEQYF. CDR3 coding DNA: TGTGCCAGCAGCCAAAGTACTAGCAACGAGCAGTACTTC.

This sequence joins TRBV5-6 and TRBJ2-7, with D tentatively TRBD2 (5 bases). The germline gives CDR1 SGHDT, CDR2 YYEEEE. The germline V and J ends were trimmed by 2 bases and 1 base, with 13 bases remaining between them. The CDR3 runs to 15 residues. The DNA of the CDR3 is TGTGCCAGCAGCTTAGCCCGGGGATGGTCCTACGAGCAGTACTTC. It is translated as CASSLARGWSYEQYF.

CDR3: CASRTGSSYNEQFF. The CDR3 nucleotides read TGTGCCAGTAGGACAGGGAGCTCCTACAATGAGCAGTTCTTC. The J gene is TRBJ2-1, the V gene TRBV19; TRBD1 aligns across 7 bases. Trimming at V came to 6 bases and at J to 0 bases, leaving 2 bases not matched to a gene. The germline gives CDR1 LNHDA, CDR2 SQIVND (reference sequence). The CDR3 runs to 14 residues.

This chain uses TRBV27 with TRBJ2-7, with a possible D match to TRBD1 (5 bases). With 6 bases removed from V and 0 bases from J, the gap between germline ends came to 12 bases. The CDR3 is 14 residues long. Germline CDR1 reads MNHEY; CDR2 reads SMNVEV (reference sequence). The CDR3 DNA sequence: TGTGCCAGCAGAGACCAGGACACCTCCTACGAGCAGTACTTC. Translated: CASRDQDTSYEQYF.

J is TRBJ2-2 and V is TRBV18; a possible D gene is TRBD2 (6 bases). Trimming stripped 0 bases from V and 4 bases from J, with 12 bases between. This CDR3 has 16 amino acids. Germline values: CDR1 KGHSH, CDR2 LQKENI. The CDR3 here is CASSPPTGVGTGELFF. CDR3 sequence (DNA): TGTGCCAGCTCACCACCGACGGGGGTTGGCACCGGGGAGCTGTTTTTT.

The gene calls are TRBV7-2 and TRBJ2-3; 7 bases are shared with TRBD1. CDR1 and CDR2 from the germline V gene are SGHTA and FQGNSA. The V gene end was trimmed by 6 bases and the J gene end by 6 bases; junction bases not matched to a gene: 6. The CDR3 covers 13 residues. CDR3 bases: TGTGCCAGCAGTCTCCAGGGGGAGGATACGCAGTATTTT. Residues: CASSLQGEDTQYF. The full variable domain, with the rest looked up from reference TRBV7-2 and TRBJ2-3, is GAGVSQSPSNKVTEKGKDVELRCDPISGHTALYWYRQSLGQGLEFLIYFQGNSAPDKSGLPSDRFSAERTGGSVSTLTIQRTQQEDSAVYLCASSLQGEDTQYFGPGTRLTVL.

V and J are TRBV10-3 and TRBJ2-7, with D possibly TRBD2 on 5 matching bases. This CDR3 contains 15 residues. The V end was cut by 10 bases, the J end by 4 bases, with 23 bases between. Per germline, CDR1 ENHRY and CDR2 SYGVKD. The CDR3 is CATTVGGRPQYEQYF. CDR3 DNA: TGTGCCACGACCGTTGGAGGCAGACCCCAGTACGAGCAGTACTTC.

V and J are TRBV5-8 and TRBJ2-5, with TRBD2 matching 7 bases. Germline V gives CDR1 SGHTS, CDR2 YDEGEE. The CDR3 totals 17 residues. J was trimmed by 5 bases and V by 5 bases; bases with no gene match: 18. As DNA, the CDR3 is TGTGCCAGCAGATCTTATGTCTTAAGCGGGATAAGGGAGACCCAGTACTTC. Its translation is CASRSYVLSGIRETQYF.

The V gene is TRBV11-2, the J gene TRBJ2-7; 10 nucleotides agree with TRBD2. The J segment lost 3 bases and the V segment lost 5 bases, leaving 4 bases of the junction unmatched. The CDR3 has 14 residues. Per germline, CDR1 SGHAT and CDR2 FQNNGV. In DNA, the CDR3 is TGTGCCAGCAGCCACCGACTAGCGGGCTACGAGCAGTACTTC. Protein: CASSHRLAGYEQYF.

The CDR3 loop is CASSQGGSGGGNTIYF. Written as DNA, the CDR3 is TGCGCCAGCAGCCAAGGAGGATCGGGAGGGGGAAACACCATATATTTT. The rearrangement uses TRBV4-1 and TRBJ1-3; D is undetermined. Germline values: CDR1 MGHRA, CDR2 YSYEKL. This CDR3 is 16 amino acids long. Trimming cost V 1 base and J 4 bases, with 14 bases left between them.

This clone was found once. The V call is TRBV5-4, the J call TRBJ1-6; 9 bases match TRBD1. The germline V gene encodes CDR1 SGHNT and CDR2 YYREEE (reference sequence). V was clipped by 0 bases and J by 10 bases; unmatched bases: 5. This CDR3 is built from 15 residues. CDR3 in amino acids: CASSLGGQGDSPLHF. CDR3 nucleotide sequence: TGTGCCAGCAGCTTGGGGGGACAGGGTGACTCACCCCTCCACTTT. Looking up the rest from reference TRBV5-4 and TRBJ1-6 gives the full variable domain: ETGVTQSPTHLIKTRGQQVTLRCSSQSGHNTVSWYQQALGQGPQFIFQYYREEENGRGNFPPRFSGLQFPNYSSELNVNALELDDSALYLCASSLGGQGDSPLHFGNGTRLTVT.

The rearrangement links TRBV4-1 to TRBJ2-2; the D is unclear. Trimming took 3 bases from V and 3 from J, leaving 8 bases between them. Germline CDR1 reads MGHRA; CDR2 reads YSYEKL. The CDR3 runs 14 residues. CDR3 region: CASSQLAYTGELFF. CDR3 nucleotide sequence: TGCGCCAGCAGCCAGTTAGCCTACACCGGGGAGCTGTTTTTT.

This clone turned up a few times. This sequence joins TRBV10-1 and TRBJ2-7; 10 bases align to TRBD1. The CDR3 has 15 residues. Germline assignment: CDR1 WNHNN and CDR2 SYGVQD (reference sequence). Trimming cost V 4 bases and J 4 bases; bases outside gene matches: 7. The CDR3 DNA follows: TGCGCCAGCAGTGGCTTGACAGGGGGCGATTACGAGCAGTACTTC. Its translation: CASSGLTGGDYEQYF.

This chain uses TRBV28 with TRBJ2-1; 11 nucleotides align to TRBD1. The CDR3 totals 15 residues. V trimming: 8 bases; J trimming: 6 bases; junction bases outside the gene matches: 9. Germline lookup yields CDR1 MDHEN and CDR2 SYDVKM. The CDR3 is CASAGLGQGANEQFF. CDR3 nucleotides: TGTGCCAGCGCCGGTCTAGGACAGGGGGCCAATGAGCAGTTCTTC.

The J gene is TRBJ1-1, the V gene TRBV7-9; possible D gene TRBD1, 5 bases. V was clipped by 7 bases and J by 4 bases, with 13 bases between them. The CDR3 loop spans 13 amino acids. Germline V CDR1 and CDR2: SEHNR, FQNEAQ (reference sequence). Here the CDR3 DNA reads TGTGCCAGCATCTTGACAGAACTCACTGAAGCTTTCTTT. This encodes CASILTELTEAFF. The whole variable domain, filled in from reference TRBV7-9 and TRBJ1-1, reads DTGVSQNPRHKITKRGQNVTFRCDPISEHNRLYWYRQTLGQGPEFLTYFQNEAQLEKSRLLSDRFSAERPKGSFSTLEIQRTEQGDSAMYLCASILTELTEAFFGQGTRLTVV.

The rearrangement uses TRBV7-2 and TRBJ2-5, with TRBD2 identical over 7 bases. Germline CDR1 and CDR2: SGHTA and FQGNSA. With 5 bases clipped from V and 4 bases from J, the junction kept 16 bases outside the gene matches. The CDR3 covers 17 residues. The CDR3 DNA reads TGTGCCAGCAGCCAATTCGGGGGAGGGGAGGGTCGAGAGACCCAGTACTTC. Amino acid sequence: CASSQFGGGEGRETQYF.

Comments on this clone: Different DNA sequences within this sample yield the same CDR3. The DNA of the CDR3 is TGTGCCAGCAGTTACTCTCGGGACACATCCTACGAGCAGTACTTC. This encodes CASSYSRDTSYEQYF. The V call is TRBV6-5, the J call TRBJ2-7, with a tentative D call TRBD1 (6 bases). The V and J ends lost 0 bases and 1 base respectively, with 10 bases between them. Per germline, CDR1 MNHEY and CDR2 SVGAGI. This CDR3 is built from 15 residues.

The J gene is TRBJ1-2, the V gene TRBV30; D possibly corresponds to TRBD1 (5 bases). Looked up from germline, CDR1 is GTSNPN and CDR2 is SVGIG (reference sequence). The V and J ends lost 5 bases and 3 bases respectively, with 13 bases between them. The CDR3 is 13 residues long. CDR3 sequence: CAWGLWGDYGYTF. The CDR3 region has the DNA TGTGCCTGGGGACTGTGGGGGGACTATGGCTACACCTTC.

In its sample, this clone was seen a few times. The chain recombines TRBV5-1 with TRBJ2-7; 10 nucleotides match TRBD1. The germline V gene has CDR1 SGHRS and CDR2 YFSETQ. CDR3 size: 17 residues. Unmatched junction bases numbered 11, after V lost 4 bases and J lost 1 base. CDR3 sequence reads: CASSAWTGGEGSYEQYF. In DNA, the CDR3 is TGCGCCAGCAGCGCCTGGACAGGGGGTGAAGGGTCCTACGAGCAGTACTTC.

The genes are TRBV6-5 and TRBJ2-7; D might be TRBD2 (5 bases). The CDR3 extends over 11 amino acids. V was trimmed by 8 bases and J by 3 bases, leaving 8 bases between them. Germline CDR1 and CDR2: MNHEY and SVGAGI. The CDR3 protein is CASRGLYEQYF. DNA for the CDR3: TGTGCCAGCCGGGGTCTCTACGAGCAGTACTTC.

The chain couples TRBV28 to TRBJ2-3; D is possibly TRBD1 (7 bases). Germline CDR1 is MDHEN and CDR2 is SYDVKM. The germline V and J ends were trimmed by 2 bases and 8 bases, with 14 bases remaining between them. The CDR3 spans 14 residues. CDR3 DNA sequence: TGTGCCAGCAGTTTAGGGGCAGGGGGAGGTACGCAGTATTTT. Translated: CASSLGAGGGTQYF.

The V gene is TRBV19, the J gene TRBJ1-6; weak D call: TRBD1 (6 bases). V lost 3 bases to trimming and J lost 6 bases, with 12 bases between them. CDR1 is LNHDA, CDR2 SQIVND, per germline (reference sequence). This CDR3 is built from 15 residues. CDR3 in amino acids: CASSIAGQSNSPLHF. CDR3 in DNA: TGTGCCAGTAGTATTGCTGGACAGAGTAATTCACCCCTCCACTTT.

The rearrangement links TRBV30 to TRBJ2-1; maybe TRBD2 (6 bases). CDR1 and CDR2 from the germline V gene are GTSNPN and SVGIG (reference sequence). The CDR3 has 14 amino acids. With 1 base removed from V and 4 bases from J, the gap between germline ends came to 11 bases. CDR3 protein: CAWSAGTAYNEQFF. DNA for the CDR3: TGTGCCTGGAGTGCGGGGACTGCATACAATGAGCAGTTCTTC.

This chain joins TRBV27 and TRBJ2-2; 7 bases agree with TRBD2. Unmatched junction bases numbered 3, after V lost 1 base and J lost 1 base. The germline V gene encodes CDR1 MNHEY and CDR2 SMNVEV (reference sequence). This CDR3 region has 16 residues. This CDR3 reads CASSLYGGENTGELFF. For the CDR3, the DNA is TGTGCCAGCAGTTTATATGGGGGGGAGAACACCGGGGAGCTGTTTTTT.